The present T cell receptor (beta chain) was sequenced within a study of human T cells and chemical hapten exposure. Time point here: pre-sensitization, week 0. Treatment specified: therapeutic diphenylcyclopropenone sensitization with weekly scalp DPC. Using its own MiXCR run on the RACE reads, TCRdb lists one record per CDR3 protein. The data contain 250,000 or so distinct CDR3 sequences, just under 8% of them singletons. This clonotype was sampled from a man aged 18 to 29 with alopecia areata. Some clones in this sample may be carry-over from other donors' samples. Sequencing used whole blood, obtained in connection with sensitization to the hapten diphenylcyclopropenone (DPC).

CDR3 bases: TGCAGTGCTAGAGATCTGATAGATCAGCCCCAGCATTTT. Translated: CSARDLIDQPQHF. The gene calls are TRBV20-1 and TRBJ1-5; no definite D call. The germline gives CDR1 DFQATT, CDR2 SNEGSKA (reference sequence). V lost 0 bases, J lost 5 bases, and 8 bases lay in between. CDR3 length: 13 amino acids.